The present T cell receptor (beta chain) was sequenced within a study of identical twins. A universal primer site was created by template switching, with the cDNA bearing unique molecular identifiers. TCRdb re-analysed the 5' RACE reads in MiXCR, keeping a single row per CDR3 protein. The sample shows about 730,000 distinct CDR3 sequences, around 20% of them seen only once. The V gene's germline CDR1 is SQVTM and CDR2 ANQGSEA. This CDR3 comprises 12 residues. V lost 5 bases, J lost 4 bases, and 12 bases lay in between. These data were also reused for a study on T cells expressing NK-cell markers. According to that study: Several experiments employed an anti-gamma-delta TCR antibody to confine sorting to alpha-beta TCR T cells. Leadership of the CD3+CD56-NKG2C+ fraction also belonged to these clonotypes in four donors.

This TCR derives from a woman aged 18-29 years in good health. The chain is built from TRBV29-1 and TRBJ2-7; D unclear. The sample taken for sequencing was PBMCs. CDR3 in amino acids: CSVLESSYEQYF. CDR3 coding DNA: TGCAGCGTTCTAGAAAGCTCGTACGAGCAGTACTTC.